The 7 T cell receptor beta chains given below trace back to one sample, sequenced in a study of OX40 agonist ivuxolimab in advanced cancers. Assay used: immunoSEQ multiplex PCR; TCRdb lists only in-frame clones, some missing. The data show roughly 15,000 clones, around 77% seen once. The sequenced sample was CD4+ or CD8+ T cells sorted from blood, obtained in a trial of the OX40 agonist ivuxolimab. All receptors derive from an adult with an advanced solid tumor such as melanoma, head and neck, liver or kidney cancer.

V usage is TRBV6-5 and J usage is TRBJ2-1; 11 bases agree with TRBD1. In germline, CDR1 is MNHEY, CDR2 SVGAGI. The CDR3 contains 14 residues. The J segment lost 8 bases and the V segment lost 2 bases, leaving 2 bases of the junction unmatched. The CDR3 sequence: CASSYGTGGDEQFF. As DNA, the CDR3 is TGTGCCAGCAGTTACGGGACAGGGGGGGATGAGCAGTTCTTC.

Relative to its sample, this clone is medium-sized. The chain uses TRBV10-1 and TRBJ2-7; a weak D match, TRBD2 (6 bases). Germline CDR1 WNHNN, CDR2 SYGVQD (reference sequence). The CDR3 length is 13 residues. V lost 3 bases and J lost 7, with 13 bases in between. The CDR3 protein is CASSDSYAGEQYF. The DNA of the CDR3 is TGCGCCAGCAGTGACTCCTACGCGGGAGAGCAGTACTTC.

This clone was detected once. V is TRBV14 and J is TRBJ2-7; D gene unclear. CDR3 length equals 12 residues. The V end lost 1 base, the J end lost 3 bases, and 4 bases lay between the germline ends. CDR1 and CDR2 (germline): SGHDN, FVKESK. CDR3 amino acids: CASSQVFYEQYF. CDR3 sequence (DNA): TGTGCCAGCAGCCAAGTATTCTACGAGCAGTACTTC. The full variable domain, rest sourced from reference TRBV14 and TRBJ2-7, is EAGVTQFPSHSVIEKGQTVTLRCDPISGHDNLYWYRRVMGKEIKFLLHFVKESKQDESGMPNNRFLAERTGGTYSTLKVQPAELEDSGVYFCASSQVFYEQYFGPGTRLTVT.

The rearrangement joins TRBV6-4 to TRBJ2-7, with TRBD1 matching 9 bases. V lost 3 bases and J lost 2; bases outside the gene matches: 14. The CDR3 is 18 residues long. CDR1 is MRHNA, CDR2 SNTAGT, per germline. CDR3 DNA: TGTGCCAGCAGTGATTTCGGCCCAACGGGACAGGGAACCTACGAGCAGTACTTC. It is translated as CASSDFGPTGQGTYEQYF.

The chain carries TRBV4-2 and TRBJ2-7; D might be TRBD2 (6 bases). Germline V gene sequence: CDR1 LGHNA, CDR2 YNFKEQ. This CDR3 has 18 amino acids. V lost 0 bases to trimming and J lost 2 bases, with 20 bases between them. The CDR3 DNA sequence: TGTGCCAGCAGCCAAGATCGGAATACGGGAGTAGGCACCTACGAGCAGTACTTC. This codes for CASSQDRNTGVGTYEQYF.

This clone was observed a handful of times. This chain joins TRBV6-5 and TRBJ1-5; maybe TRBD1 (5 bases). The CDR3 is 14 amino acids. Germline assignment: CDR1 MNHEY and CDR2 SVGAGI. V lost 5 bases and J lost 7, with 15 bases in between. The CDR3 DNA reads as TGTGCCAGCAGTCCTCAGGGTGGGTACCAGCCCCAGCATTTT. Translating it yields CASSPQGGYQPQHF.

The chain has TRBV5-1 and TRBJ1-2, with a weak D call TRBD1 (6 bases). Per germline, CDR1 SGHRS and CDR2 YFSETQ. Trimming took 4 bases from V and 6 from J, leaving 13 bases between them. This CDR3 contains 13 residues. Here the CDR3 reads CASSPEGQDGYTF. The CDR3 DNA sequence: TGCGCCAGCAGCCCGGAGGGACAAGATGGCTACACCTTC.